The clone carrying this TCR beta chain was detected a few times. As yet, its antigen is unknown. The data belong to a study of T cells in localized non-small cell lung cancer. Germline V gives CDR1 LGHNT, CDR2 FRNRAP. This CDR3 has 15 amino acids. Trimming removed 2 bases from V and 8 bases from J; junction bases left unmatched: 7. Sequenced by immunoSEQ multiplex PCR; TCRdb stores in-frame clones only, minus some. The table has some 33,000 clones, about nine tenths seen once; the top ten hold approximately 5.3%. Overall study results and limits: Since sequencing was restricted to only one region of the tumor, intratumor heterogeneity remains a possibility.

Here the sequenced sample was PBMCs, taken before any cancer treatment. This TCR came from a man aged 35 to 70 with stage II lung adenocarcinoma. The chain joins TRBV12-5 to TRBJ1-5, with TRBD1 matching over 9 bases. DNA of the CDR3: TGTGCTAGTGGTTTGTCTGGGACAGGGAGCGAGCCCCAGCATTTT. As protein: CASGLSGTGSEPQHF. The whole variable domain, remainder taken from reference TRBV12-5 and TRBJ1-5, is DARVTQTPRHKVTEMGQEVTMRCQPILGHNTVFWYRQTMMQGLELLAYFRNRAPLDDSGMPKDRFSAEMPDATLATLKIQPSEPRDSAVYFCASGLSGTGSEPQHFGDGTRLSIL.